The 10 T cell receptor beta chains listed next were all sequenced from one sample in a study of T cell repertoires in cytomegalovirus infection. Via MiXCR, TCRdb re-called the reads, giving one row per CDR3 protein. The sample consists of some 180,000 distinct CDR3 sequences, about a sixth of them appearing once. The sequencing input was CD8+ T cells from PBMCs. These receptor sequences come from a human donor in good health (CMV status not recorded). Some clones in this sample may be carry-over from other donors' samples.

This clonotype was observed a handful of times. The genes are TRBV28 and TRBJ2-2, with D possibly TRBD1 on 6 matching bases. The CDR3 is 15 amino acids. The germline CDR1 and CDR2 sequences are MDHEN and SYDVKM. V gave up 6 bases and J gave up 5 bases, with 16 bases separating them. This CDR3 reads CASSQTLTGTGELFF. In DNA form, the CDR3 reads TGTGCCAGCAGCCAGACTCTCACAGGGACCGGGGAGCTGTTTTTT.

CDR3 loop: CASSQASGAPEETQYF. DNA of the CDR3: TGTGCCAGCAGCCAAGCATCGGGGGCACCGGAGGAGACCCAGTACTTC. This chain links TRBV4-2 with TRBJ2-5, with D perhaps assigned TRBD1 or TRBD2 (6 bases each). This CDR3 has 16 residues. Germline CDR1 and CDR2: LGHNA and YNFKEQ. The V end was cut by 1 base, the J end by 5 bases, with 17 bases between.

The chain has TRBV20-1 and TRBJ1-4; possibly TRBD1 for D (5 bases). Germline assignment: CDR1 DFQATT and CDR2 SNEGSKA (reference sequence). Trimming pared 0 bases from V and 4 bases from J, leaving 15 bases between. The CDR3 has 16 amino acids. CDR3 in DNA: TGCAGTGCTAGAGACTGGGCAGGGACCAATAATGAAAAACTGTTTTTT. Its translation: CSARDWAGTNNEKLFF.

This clonotype was counted between two and nine times. This chain links TRBV12-3 or TRBV12-4 with TRBJ2-3; 13 bases fit TRBD2. This CDR3 is 20 amino acids long. V lost 3 bases, J lost 0 bases, and 12 bases stayed unmatched. The CDR3 DNA reads as TGTGCCAGCAGTTTTGTTATCGGACTAGCGGGGGCCTCTAGCACAGATACGCAGTATTTT. It encodes CASSFVIGLAGASSTDTQYF.

This clonotype was detected a few times. The V gene is TRBV7-8, the J gene TRBJ1-1, with 7 bases that match TRBD1. Germline CDR1 SGHVS, CDR2 FQNEAQ. The CDR3 is 16 amino acids. Trimming cost V 4 bases and J 3 bases; bases outside gene matches: 11. The CDR3: CASSSRAGGLDTEAFF. CDR3 bases: TGTGCCAGCAGCTCCCGGGCAGGGGGTCTCGACACTGAAGCTTTCTTT.

The V gene is TRBV4-1, the J gene TRBJ1-1; TRBD1 might be the D (6 bases). Between the trimmed V and J ends, which lost 10 bases and 1 base, there was a span of 16 bases. The CDR3 sequence is 14 residues long. Germline V gene lookup returns CDR1 MGHRA and CDR2 YSYEKL. CDR3 residues: CATSKRTANTEAFF. The CDR3, as DNA: TGCGCCACCTCGAAACGGACAGCGAACACTGAAGCTTTCTTT.

This clonotype turned up a few times. The gene calls are TRBV6-5 and TRBJ1-1, with unresolved D. This CDR3 region has 13 residues. Trimming cost V 4 bases and J 4 bases, with 10 bases left between them. Germline V CDR1 and CDR2: MNHEY, SVGAGI. In DNA, the CDR3 is TGTGCCAGCAGTTGGGGTGGCGGCACTGAAGCTTTCTTT. Residues: CASSWGGGTEAFF.

This clonotype was seen only a few times. This sequence joins TRBV2 and TRBJ1-2; the D gene is possibly TRBD1 (5 bases). The CDR3 sequence is 13 residues long. Germline CDR1 and CDR2: SNHLY and FYNNEI. V lost 3 bases and J lost 5, with 10 bases in between. In DNA, the CDR3 is TGTGCCAGCAGTGAGTTGCAGGGATATGGCTACACCTTC. It codes for CASSELQGYGYTF. Full variable domain (rest looked up from reference TRBV2 and TRBJ1-2): EPEVTQTPSHQVTQMGQEVILRCVPISNHLYFYWYRQILGQKVEFLVSFYNNEISEKSEIFDDQFSVERPDGSNFTLKIRSTKLEDSAMYFCASSELQGYGYTFGSGTRLTVV.

V is TRBV7-9 and J is TRBJ2-7; D is possibly TRBD1 (6 bases). The CDR3 runs 15 residues. The germline gives CDR1 SEHNR, CDR2 FQNEAQ (reference sequence). Trimming removed 1 base from V and 4 bases from J, with 14 bases in between. Written as DNA, the CDR3 is TGTGCCAGCAGCTTAGACAGGGACCTTTTTTACGAGCAGTACTTC. It is translated as CASSLDRDLFYEQYF.

The rearrangement uses TRBV7-9 and TRBJ1-1; 7 bases agree with TRBD1. CDR3 length equals 17 residues. V lost 5 bases and J lost 7; bases outside the gene matches: 19. Germline lookup yields CDR1 SEHNR and CDR2 FQNEAQ (reference sequence). CDR3 sequence reads: CASSGLAPGTAPGEAFF. Here the CDR3 DNA reads TGTGCCAGCAGCGGTCTTGCCCCCGGGACAGCCCCTGGTGAAGCTTTCTTT.